This T cell receptor (beta chain) was sequenced in a study of regulatory T cells in long-lasting Graves disease. Findings of the study overall: Persistent Graves' disease cases displayed lower TCR diversity than newly diagnosed ones. Preferential use of TRBV28, TRBJ1-2 and TRBJ2-5 was seen in persistent disease. In persistent patients, shared public clonotypes (under 3,000) outnumbered those in new patients (966).

A word on this clonotype: Its target is unknown.

With iRepertoire HTBI primers and Arm-PCR of CDR3 regions, TCR beta libraries were built. TCRdb recomputed calls from the multiplex PCR reads with MiXCR, one row per CDR3 protein. This table holds under 500,000 distinct CDR3 sequences, about 20% found once. Specified time point: persistent/refractory GD, antithyroid drugs over 5 years with positive TRAb. The TCR library used RNA extracted from PBMCs. This CDR3 has 13 residues. Germline V gene sequence: CDR1 LNHNV, CDR2 YYDKDF (reference sequence). Trimming stripped 5 bases from V and 1 base from J, with 8 bases between. The sequences come from peripheral blood mononuclear cells (PBMCs), collected when the disease was refractory, from a patient treated with antithyroid drugs. The chain joins TRBV15 to TRBJ1-1; D is ambiguous. The source is a female donor with Graves disease. CDR3: CATSLTRNTEAFF. CDR3 nucleotides: TGTGCCACCAGCCTAACCCGGAACACTGAAGCTTTCTTT.